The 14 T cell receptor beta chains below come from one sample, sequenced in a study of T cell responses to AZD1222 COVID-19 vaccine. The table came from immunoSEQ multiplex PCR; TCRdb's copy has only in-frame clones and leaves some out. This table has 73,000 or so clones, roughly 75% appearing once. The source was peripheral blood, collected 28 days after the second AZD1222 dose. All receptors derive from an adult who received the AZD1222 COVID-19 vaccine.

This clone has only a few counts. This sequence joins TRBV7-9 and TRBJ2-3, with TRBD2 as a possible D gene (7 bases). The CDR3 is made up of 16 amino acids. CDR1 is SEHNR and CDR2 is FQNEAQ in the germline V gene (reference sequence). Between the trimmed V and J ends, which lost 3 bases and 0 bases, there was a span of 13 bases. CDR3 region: CASSLAGGPSTDTQYF. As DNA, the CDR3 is TGTGCCAGCAGCTTGGCCGGGGGGCCTAGCACAGATACGCAGTATTTT.

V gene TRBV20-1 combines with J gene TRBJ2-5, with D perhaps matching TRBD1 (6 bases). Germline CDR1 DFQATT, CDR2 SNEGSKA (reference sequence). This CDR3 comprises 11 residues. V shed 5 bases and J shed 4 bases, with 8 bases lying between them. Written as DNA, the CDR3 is TGCAGTGCTGCCAGGGGAGAGACCCAGTACTTC. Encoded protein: CSAARGETQYF.

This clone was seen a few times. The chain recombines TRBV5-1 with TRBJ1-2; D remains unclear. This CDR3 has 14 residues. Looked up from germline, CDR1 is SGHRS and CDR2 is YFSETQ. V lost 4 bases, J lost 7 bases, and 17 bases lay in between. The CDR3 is CASSPARGGSGYTF. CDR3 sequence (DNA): TGCGCCAGCAGCCCGGCCCGCGGAGGGAGTGGCTACACCTTC.

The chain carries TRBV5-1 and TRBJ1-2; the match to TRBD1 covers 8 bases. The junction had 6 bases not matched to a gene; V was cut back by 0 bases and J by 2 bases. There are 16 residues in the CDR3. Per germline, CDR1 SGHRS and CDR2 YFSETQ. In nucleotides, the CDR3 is TGCGCCAGCAGCTTGGAAGCGGACAGGGTGAACTATGGCTACACCTTC. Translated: CASSLEADRVNYGYTF.

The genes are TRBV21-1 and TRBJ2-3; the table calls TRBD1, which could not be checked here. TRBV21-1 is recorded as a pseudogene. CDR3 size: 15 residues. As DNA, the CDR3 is TGTGCCAGCAGCAAACAGGGCGAGGACACAGATACGCAGTATTTT. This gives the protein CASSKQGEDTDTQYF.

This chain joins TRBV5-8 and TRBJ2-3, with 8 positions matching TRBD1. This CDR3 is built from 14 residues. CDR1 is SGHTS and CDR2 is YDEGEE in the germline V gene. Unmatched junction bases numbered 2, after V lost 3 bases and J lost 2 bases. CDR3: CASSSGQATDTQYF. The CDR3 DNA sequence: TGTGCCAGCAGCTCGGGACAGGCCACAGATACGCAGTATTTT. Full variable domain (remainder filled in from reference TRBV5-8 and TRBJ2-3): EAGVTQSPTHLIKTRGQQATLRCSPISGHTSVYWYQQALGLGLQFLLWYDEGEERNRGNFPPRFSGRQFPNYSSELNVNALELEDSALYLCASSSGQATDTQYFGPGTRLTVL.

This CDR3 is CSVDGGGTDTQYF. The CDR3 DNA sequence: TGCAGCGTTGACGGGGGGGGCACAGATACGCAGTATTTT. V is TRBV29-1 and J is TRBJ2-3, with 8 bases lining up with TRBD2. Losses at the gene ends were 3 bases for V and 1 base for J; bases not matched to a gene: 0. This CDR3 is 13 amino acids long. Germline V lookup: CDR1 SQVTM, CDR2 ANQGSEA.

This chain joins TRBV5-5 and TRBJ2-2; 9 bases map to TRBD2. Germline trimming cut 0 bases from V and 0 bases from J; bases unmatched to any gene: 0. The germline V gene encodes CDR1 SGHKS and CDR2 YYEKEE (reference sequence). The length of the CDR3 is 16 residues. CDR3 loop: CASSLGLAANTGELFF. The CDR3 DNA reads TGTGCCAGCAGCTTGGGACTAGCGGCGAACACCGGGGAGCTGTTTTTT.

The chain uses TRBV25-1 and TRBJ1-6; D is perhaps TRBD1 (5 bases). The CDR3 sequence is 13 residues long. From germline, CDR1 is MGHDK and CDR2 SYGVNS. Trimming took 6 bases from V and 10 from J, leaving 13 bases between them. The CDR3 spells CASSQGFGSPLHF. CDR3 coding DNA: TGTGCCAGCAGCCAGGGTTTTGGATCACCCCTCCACTTT.

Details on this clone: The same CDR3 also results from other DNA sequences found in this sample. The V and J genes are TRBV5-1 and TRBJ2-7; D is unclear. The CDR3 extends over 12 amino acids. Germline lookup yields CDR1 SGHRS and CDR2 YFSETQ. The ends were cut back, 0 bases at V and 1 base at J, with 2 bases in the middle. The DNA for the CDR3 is TGCGCCAGCAGCTTGGAGTCCTACGAGCAGTACTTC. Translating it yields CASSLESYEQYF.

The CDR3 sequence is CATSLSYNSPLHF. The CDR3 coding sequence is TGTGCCACCAGTTTGTCGTATAATTCACCCCTCCACTTT. This sequence joins TRBV24-1 and TRBJ1-6; the D is unclear. The CDR3 sequence is 13 residues long. Per the germline V gene, CDR1 is KGHDR and CDR2 is SFDVKD. The V end was cut by 6 bases, the J end by 4 bases, with 6 bases between.

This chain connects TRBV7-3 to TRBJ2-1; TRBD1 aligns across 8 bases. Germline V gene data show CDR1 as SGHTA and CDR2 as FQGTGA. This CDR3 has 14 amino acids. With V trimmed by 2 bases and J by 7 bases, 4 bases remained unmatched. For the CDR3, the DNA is TGTGCCAGCAGCTTAGCAGGGGGCCTGAATGAGCAGTTCTTC. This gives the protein CASSLAGGLNEQFF.

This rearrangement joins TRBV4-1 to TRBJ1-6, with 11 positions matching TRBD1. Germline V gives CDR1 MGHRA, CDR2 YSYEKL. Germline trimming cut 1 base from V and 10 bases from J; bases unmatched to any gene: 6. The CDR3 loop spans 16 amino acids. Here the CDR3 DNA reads TGCGCCAGCAGCCAAGTATGGGACAGGGGGGAATCACCCCTCCACTTT. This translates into CASSQVWDRGESPLHF.

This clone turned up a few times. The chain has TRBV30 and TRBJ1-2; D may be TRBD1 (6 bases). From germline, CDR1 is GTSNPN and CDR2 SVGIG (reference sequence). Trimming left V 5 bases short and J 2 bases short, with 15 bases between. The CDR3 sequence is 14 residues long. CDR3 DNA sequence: TGTGCCTGGGGGGGGCAAAATCGGAACTATGGCTACACCTTC. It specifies CAWGGQNRNYGYTF.